These T cell receptor beta chains were read from a single sample in a study of blood T cell repertoires in COVID-19. Method: immunoSEQ multiplex PCR; TCRdb's copy keeps in-frame clones and lacks some. The sample has around 260,000 clones, 86% seen once. Sequenced material: peripheral blood. Receptors were obtained from a woman younger than 45 with active or convalescent COVID-19. The CDR3 runs from the conserved cysteine through the conserved F or W. The D gene is left open where the match is weak. The size entry is marked missing in some rows and otherwise reads once, few, many or a size class.

cdr3_length | j_call | clone_size | v_call | d_call | cdr3_nt | cdr3_aa
14 | TRBJ2-3 | . | TRBV28 | . | TGTGCCAGCTCAAGGGGGGGGGTCACAGATACGCAGTATTTT | CASSRGGVTDTQYF
18 | TRBJ1-1 | . | TRBV7-9 | . | TGTGCCAGCAGCTTAATTCCCCCGGGCACAGGGTGGGTCACTGAAGCTTTCTTT | CASSLIPPGTGWVTEAFF
18 | TRBJ2-1 | . | TRBV9 | TRBD2 | TGTGCCAGCAGCGTATCTGGTAATAGCGGGGGGGCCGGTAATGAGCAGTTCTTC | CASSVSGNSGGAGNEQFF
16 | TRBJ2-7 | few | TRBV2 | . | TGTGCCAGCAGTGGGGGCACAGGGACCGGGGCCTACGAGCAGTACTTC | CASSGGTGTGAYEQYF
16 | TRBJ1-1 | . | TRBV6-1 | . | TGTGCCAGCAGTGAAGCGAGGTTCCCGGGACTCCTTGAAGCTTTCTTT | CASSEARFPGLLEAFF
15 | TRBJ2-3 | . | TRBV14 | TRBD2 | TGTGCCAGCAGCTTAGCGGGGGGGCCTATGGATACGCAGTATTTT | CASSLAGGPMDTQYF
15 | TRBJ2-5 | . | TRBV19 | TRBD2 | TGTGCCAGTAGTTCGCAGGGACTAGCCAAGGAGACCCAGTACTTC | CASSSQGLAKETQYF
15 | TRBJ2-1 | . | TRBV9 | . | TGTGCCAGCAGCGTTGGGGGGGCCTTAAGCAATGAGCAGTTCTTC | CASSVGGALSNEQFF
15 | TRBJ2-1 | once | TRBV9 | . | TGTGCCAGCAGCGTAGATTGGCGGCTTAACAATGAGCAGTTCTTC | CASSVDWRLNNEQFF
20 | TRBJ1-6 | . | TRBV18 | TRBD1 | TGTGCCAGCTCACCAGCTCCCGGGACAGGCGCGAGCTCCTATAATTCACCCCTCCACTTT | CASSPAPGTGASSYNSPLHF
14 | TRBJ1-4 | . | TRBV6-6 | . | TGTGCCAGCAGTCCACAGGGCAGGACAGAAAAACTGTTTTTT | CASSPQGRTEKLFF
15 | TRBJ1-2 | . | TRBV6-5 | TRBD1 | TGTGCCAGCATCGAGATTGGGACAGGGTCTTATGGCTACACCTTC | CASIEIGTGSYGYTF
14 | TRBJ1-1 | . | TRBV7-2 | . | TGTGCCAGCAGCCAGGGGACCAGGGGCACTGAAGCTTTCTTT | CASSQGTRGTEAFF
15 | TRBJ1-1 | once | TRBV19 | . | TGTGCCAGTAGTATCCGGGGGGGGTGGAACACTGAAGCTTTCTTT | CASSIRGGWNTEAFF
15 | TRBJ1-1 | . | TRBV5-6 | . | TGTGCCAGCAGCTTGTTCTGGGACAAGAACACTGAAGCTTTCTTT | CASSLFWDKNTEAFF
16 | TRBJ2-2 | . | TRBV5-4 | . | TGTGCCAGCAGTCCAAGAACTAGCTTCGGCACCGGGGAGCTGTTTTTT | CASSPRTSFGTGELFF
14 | TRBJ1-4 | . | TRBV6-5 | TRBD1 | TGTGCCAGCAGCCGGGGACAGGAGGCTGAAAAACTGTTTTTT | CASSRGQEAEKLFF
12 | TRBJ1-1 | few | TRBV3-1/TRBV3-2 | TRBD1 | TGTGCCAGCAGCCATCGGACAGGGGAAGCTTTCTTT | CASSHRTGEAFF
16 | TRBJ2-3 | . | TRBV7-6 | TRBD2 | TGTGCCAGCAGCCCCGAAATTGCGGGGGGCGCAGATACGCAGTATTTT | CASSPEIAGGADTQYF
14 | TRBJ2-7 | . | TRBV6-5 | TRBD1 | TGTGCCAGCGGCTCCGGGACAGGGATCAACGAGCAGTACTTC | CASGSGTGINEQYF
13 | TRBJ2-7 | . | TRBV5-4 | . | TGTGCCAGCAGGGGGGCCAGCTCCTACGAGCAGTACTTC | CASRGASSYEQYF
17 | TRBJ1-3 | . | TRBV5-4 | TRBD1 | TGTGCCAGCAGCCGCAAGGGGGACAGGACCTCTGGAAACACCATATATTTT | CASSRKGDRTSGNTIYF
13 | TRBJ2-7 | . | TRBV3-1/TRBV3-2 | TRBD2 | TGTGCCAGCAGCCCTGGACTAGCGGGGGGGCAGTACTTC | CASSPGLAGGQYF
13 | TRBJ2-2 | . | TRBV30 | . | TGTGCCTGGACAGGGGGGTACACCGGGGAGCTGTTTTTT | CAWTGGYTGELFF
15 | TRBJ1-3 | . | TRBV9 | . | TGTGCCAGCAGCGTAGGGCAGATAACTGGAAACACCATATATTTT | CASSVGQITGNTIYF
14 | TRBJ1-1 | once | TRBV10-3 | . | TGTGCCACCGCATCACAGGGAGGGAATACTGAAGCTTTCTTT | CATASQGGNTEAFF
16 | TRBJ2-7 | . | TRBV7-9 | TRBD1 | TGTGCCAGCAGCTTAGATGAGGGGACAGGTTTTTACGAGCAGTACTTC | CASSLDEGTGFYEQYF
14 | TRBJ2-2 | . | TRBV30 | . | TGTGCCTGGACCGGGACACTGAACACCGGGGAGCTGTTTTTT | CAWTGTLNTGELFF
15 | TRBJ1-2 | . | TRBV19 | TRBD1 | TGTGCCAGTACCCCCAAGACAGGGCCCAACTATGGCTACACCTTC | CASTPKTGPNYGYTF
19 | TRBJ2-3 | . | TRBV5-1 | TRBD2 | TGCGCCAGCAGCTTGCCGCCTGCTCGCGGGGGGGCTAGCACAGATACGCAGTATTTT | CASSLPPARGGASTDTQYF
15 | TRBJ1-1 | . | TRBV19 | . | TGTGCCAGTAGAAGGTCCCGGACACCTTACACTGAAGCTTTCTTT | CASRRSRTPYTEAFF
15 | TRBJ1-5 | once | TRBV4-3 | . | TGCGCCAGCAGCCTGGACAGCGGACAGTATCAGCCCCAGCATTTT | CASSLDSGQYQPQHF
17 | TRBJ2-3 | . | TRBV9 | TRBD2 | TGTGCCAGCAGCGTAGAAGGGACTAGTGGTCGCACAGATACGCAGTATTTT | CASSVEGTSGRTDTQYF
14 | TRBJ2-5 | . | TRBV5-5 | . | TGTGCCAGCAGCGGGGGCTGGACGCAAGAGACCCAGTACTTC | CASSGGWTQETQYF
13 | TRBJ1-1 | . | TRBV7-6 | . | TGTGCCAGCAGCTTAGACCGGGACACTGAAGCTTTCTTT | CASSLDRDTEAFF
13 | TRBJ2-7 | . | TRBV6-5 | TRBD2 | TGTGCCAGCGGGGCTAGCGGGGGGTACGAGCAGTACTTC | CASGASGGYEQYF
14 | TRBJ2-7 | . | TRBV19 | TRBD1 | TGTGCCAGTAGTATAACAGGGGGAGACTACGAGCAGTACTTC | CASSITGGDYEQYF
15 | TRBJ1-6 | few | TRBV27 | TRBD1 | TGTGCCAGCAGTTCCAGCGACAGGGATAATTCACCCCTCCACTTT | CASSSSDRDNSPLHF
14 | TRBJ2-5 | . | TRBV5-4 | TRBD1 | TGTGCCAGCAGCTTGGGGGCGGGGACAGGGGACCAGTACTTC | CASSLGAGTGDQYF
16 | TRBJ2-2 | once | TRBV12-5 | TRBD1 | TGTGCTAGTGCCAAGGGACAGCTGACGAACACCGGGGAGCTGTTTTTT | CASAKGQLTNTGELFF
12 | TRBJ2-7 | . | TRBV27 | TRBD1 | TGTGCCAGCAGTTCGACAGGGTACGAGCAGTACTTC | CASSSTGYEQYF
15 | TRBJ1-5 | . | TRBV5-5 | TRBD1 | TGTGCCAGCAGCGCGCCGGGACAGGGGTATCAGCCCCAGCATTTT | CASSAPGQGYQPQHF
15 | TRBJ2-1 | . | TRBV5-6 | . | TGTGCCAGCAGCTTGGTGTCGGTGGCAGCGGGTGAGCAGTTCTTC | CASSLVSVAAGEQFF
12 | TRBJ2-2 | few | TRBV6-6 | . | TGTGCCAGCAGTTACGTCGCCGGGGAGCTGTTTTTT | CASSYVAGELFF
15 | TRBJ2-7 | once | TRBV6-5 | TRBD1 | TGTGCCAGCAGTTCAACGACAGGGCCCTCCTACGAGCAGTACTTC | CASSSTTGPSYEQYF
11 | TRBJ1-4 | . | TRBV28 | . | TGTGCCACCATCGAAGCTGAAAAACTGTTTTTT | CATIEAEKLFF